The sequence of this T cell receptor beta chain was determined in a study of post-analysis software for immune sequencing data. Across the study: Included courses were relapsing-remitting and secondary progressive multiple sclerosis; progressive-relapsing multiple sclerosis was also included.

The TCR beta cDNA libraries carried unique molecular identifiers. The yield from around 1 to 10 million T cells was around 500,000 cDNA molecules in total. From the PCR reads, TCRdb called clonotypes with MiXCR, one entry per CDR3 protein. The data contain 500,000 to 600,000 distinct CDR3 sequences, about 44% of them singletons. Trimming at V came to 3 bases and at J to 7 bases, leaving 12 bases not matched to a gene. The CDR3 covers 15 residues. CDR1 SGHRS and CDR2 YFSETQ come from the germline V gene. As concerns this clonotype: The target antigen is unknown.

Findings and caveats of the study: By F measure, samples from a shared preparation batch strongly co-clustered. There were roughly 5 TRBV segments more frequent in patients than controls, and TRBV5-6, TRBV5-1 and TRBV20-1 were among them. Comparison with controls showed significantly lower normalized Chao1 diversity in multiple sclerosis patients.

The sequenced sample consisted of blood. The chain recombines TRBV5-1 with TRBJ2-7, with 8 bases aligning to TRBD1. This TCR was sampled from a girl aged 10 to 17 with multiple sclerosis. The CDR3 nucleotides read TGCGCCAGCAGCTCAGGACAGGGATCCTACAATGAGCAGTACTTC. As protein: CASSSGQGSYNEQYF.